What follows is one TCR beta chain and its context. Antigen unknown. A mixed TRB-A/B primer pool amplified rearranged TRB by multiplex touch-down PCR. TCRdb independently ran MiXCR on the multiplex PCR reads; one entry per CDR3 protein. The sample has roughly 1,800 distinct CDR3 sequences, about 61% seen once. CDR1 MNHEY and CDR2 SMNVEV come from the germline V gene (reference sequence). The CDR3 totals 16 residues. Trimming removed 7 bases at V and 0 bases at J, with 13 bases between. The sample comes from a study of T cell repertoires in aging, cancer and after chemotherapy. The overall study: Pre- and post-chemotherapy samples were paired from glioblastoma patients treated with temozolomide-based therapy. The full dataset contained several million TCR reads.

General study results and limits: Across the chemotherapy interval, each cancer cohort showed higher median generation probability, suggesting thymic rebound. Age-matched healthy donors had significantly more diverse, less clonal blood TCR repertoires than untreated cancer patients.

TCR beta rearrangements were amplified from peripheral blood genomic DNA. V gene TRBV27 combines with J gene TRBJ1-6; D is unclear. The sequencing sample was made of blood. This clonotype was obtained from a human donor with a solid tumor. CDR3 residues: CASIPDRSSYNSPLHF. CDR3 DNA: TGTGCCAGCATACCGGACCGGAGCTCCTATAATTCACCCCTCCACTTT.